One sample yielded the 32 T cell receptor beta chains listed below, sequenced in a study of blood T cell repertoires in COVID-19. TCRdb keeps only in-frame clones here, not all; method: immunoSEQ multiplex PCR. The sample includes 250,000 to 350,000 clones, about 85% of them seen just once. What was sequenced was peripheral blood. These receptor sequences come from a woman aged 45-65 years who had recovered from COVID-19.

The chain carries TRBV6-5 and TRBJ1-1; D unresolved. This CDR3 has 13 residues. V was pared by 4 bases and J by 1 base, with 7 bases between. Germline lookup yields CDR1 MNHEY and CDR2 SVGAGI. In DNA, the CDR3 is TGTGCCAGCAGTTCAACACAGAACACTGAAGCTTTCTTT. It codes for CASSSTQNTEAFF.

The sample holds one count of this clone. J is TRBJ1-3 and V is TRBV16; no clear D. The CDR3 runs 16 residues. Germline V gene data show CDR1 as KGHSY and CDR2 as FQNENV. The V gene lost 5 bases and the J gene lost 0 bases, with 14 bases spanning the gap. CDR3 sequence reads: CASSFRTGTSGNTIYF. The CDR3, as DNA: TGTGCCAGCAGCTTTCGGACGGGAACCTCTGGAAACACCATATATTTT. The full variable domain, in which reference TRBV16 and TRBJ1-3 provide the parts outside the CDR3, is GEEVAQTPKHLVRGEGQKAKLYCAPIKGHSYVFWYQQVLKNEFKFLISFQNENVFDETGMPKERFSAKCLPNSPCSLEIQATKLEDSAVYFCASSFRTGTSGNTIYFGEGSWLTVV.

The J gene is TRBJ2-5, the V gene TRBV29-1; tentative D call: TRBD2 (7 bases). The CDR3 is 13 residues long. Per the germline V gene, CDR1 is SQVTM and CDR2 is ANQGSEA. In nucleotides, the CDR3 is TGCTCATCCTGGGGGGGCGCGGGAGAGACCCAGTACTTC. This translates into CSSWGGAGETQYF.

V and J are TRBV7-9 and TRBJ1-4; TRBD1 agrees at 10 bases. The CDR3 covers 17 residues. Germline loops: CDR1 SEHNR, CDR2 FQNEAQ (reference sequence). V lost 3 bases, J lost 2 bases, and 6 bases stayed unmatched. As DNA, the CDR3 is TGTGCCAGCAGCTTTCCCGGGACAGGGGCGACTAATGAAAAACTGTTTTTT. It is translated as CASSFPGTGATNEKLFF.

The V call is TRBV7-9, the J call TRBJ2-3; possible D gene TRBD2, 6 bases. V was shortened by 1 base and J by 3 bases, with 11 bases between the two germline ends. The germline V gene encodes CDR1 SEHNR and CDR2 FQNEAQ (reference sequence). The CDR3 covers 15 residues. CDR3 nucleotide sequence: TGTGCCAGCAGCTTAGTCCGTCGGGGGACAGATACGCAGTATTTT. It is translated as CASSLVRRGTDTQYF.

The genes are TRBV29-1 and TRBJ2-7; 8 bases map to TRBD2. The CDR3 totals 14 residues. Unmatched junction bases numbered 5, after V lost 4 bases and J lost 0 bases. From germline, CDR1 is SQVTM and CDR2 ANQGSEA. CDR3 protein: CSVVLAGSSYEQYF. DNA for the CDR3: TGCAGCGTTGTTCTAGCGGGCAGCTCCTACGAGCAGTACTTC.

CDR3 sequence: CASSPGTAEETQYF. CDR3 nucleotide sequence: TGTGCCAGCAGCCCCGGGACAGCCGAAGAGACCCAGTACTTC. The chain combines TRBV7-2 with TRBJ2-5; 7 positions agree with TRBD1. Looked up from germline, CDR1 is SGHTA and CDR2 is FQGNSA. Germline trimming cut 5 bases from V and 3 bases from J; bases unmatched to any gene: 6. The CDR3 loop spans 14 amino acids. The full variable domain, completed using reference TRBV7-2 and TRBJ2-5, is GAGVSQSPSNKVTEKGKDVELRCDPISGHTALYWYRQSLGQGLEFLIYFQGNSAPDKSGLPSDRFSAERTGGSVSTLTIQRTQQEDSAVYLCASSPGTAEETQYFGPGTRLLVL.

The genes are TRBV11-3 and TRBJ2-5; 16 nucleotides agree with TRBD2. Looked up from germline, CDR1 is SGHNT and CDR2 is YENEEA. V was pared by 4 bases and J by 4 bases, with 6 bases of the junction left unmatched. This CDR3 is built from 17 residues. DNA of the CDR3: TGTGCCAGCAGCTCGGGACTAGCGGGGGGGCCCGGAGAGACCCAGTACTTC. This encodes CASSSGLAGGPGETQYF. Full variable domain (missing parts from reference TRBV11-3 and TRBJ2-5): EAGVVQSPRYKIIEKKQPVAFWCNPISGHNTLYWYLQNLGQGPELLIRYENEEAVDDSQLPKDRFSAERLKGVDSTLKIQPAELGDSAVYLCASSSGLAGGPGETQYFGPGTRLLVL.

The chain couples TRBV5-4 to TRBJ1-6; maybe TRBD1 (5 bases). Germline V lookup: CDR1 SGHNT, CDR2 YYREEE (reference sequence). CDR3 size: 14 residues. V gave up 4 bases and J gave up 7 bases, with 12 bases separating them. CDR3 DNA: TGTGCCAGCAGCGGGGGGGACTCCAATTCACCCCTCCACTTT. Its translation is CASSGGDSNSPLHF.

The chain links TRBV4-2 to TRBJ1-3, with D possibly being TRBD1 (5 bases). Trimming left V 3 bases short and J 0 bases short, with 15 bases between. The germline gives CDR1 LGHNA, CDR2 YNFKEQ. CDR3 length: 17 amino acids. This CDR3 is CASSQETLRGSGNTIYF. CDR3 bases: TGTGCCAGCAGCCAGGAAACCCTTAGGGGCTCTGGAAACACCATATATTTT.

Comment on this clone: In the same sample, other DNA sequences code for this CDR3. The rearrangement links TRBV7-2 to TRBJ1-5; 7 bases align to TRBD1. Germline CDR1 SGHTA, CDR2 FQGNSA. V was clipped by 1 base and J by 6 bases; unmatched bases: 0. This CDR3 region has 13 residues. CDR3 loop: CASSLDRGQPQHF. The CDR3 DNA is TGTGCCAGCAGCTTAGACAGGGGTCAGCCCCAGCATTTT.

This clone was detected once. The chain joins TRBV5-4 to TRBJ1-2; the match to TRBD1 covers 12 bases. Per germline, CDR1 SGHNT and CDR2 YYREEE (reference sequence). V gave up 0 bases and J gave up 2 bases; unmatched junction bases: 8. This CDR3 has 18 residues. The CDR3 protein is CASSLGWDRGRKNYGYTF. CDR3 DNA: TGTGCCAGCAGCTTGGGGTGGGACAGGGGGCGAAAGAACTATGGCTACACCTTC.

This chain joins TRBV20-1 and TRBJ1-5, with D possibly being TRBD1 (5 bases). The CDR3 runs 14 residues. Germline CDR1 is DFQATT and CDR2 is SNEGSKA (reference sequence). Trimming removed 3 bases from V and 1 base from J, with 10 bases in between. This chain's CDR3 is CSASQGMSNQPQHF. The CDR3 DNA sequence: TGCAGTGCTAGTCAGGGTATGAGCAATCAGCCCCAGCATTTT.

The chain joins TRBV15 to TRBJ2-6; D remains unclear. V was clipped by 0 bases and J by 0 bases, with 15 bases between them. Germline V lookup: CDR1 LNHNV, CDR2 YYDKDF (reference sequence). CDR3 length: 19 amino acids. The CDR3 coding sequence is TGTGCCACCAGCAGAGAAGAGGTGTCGATCCGCTCTGGGGCCAACGTCCTGACTTTC. This encodes CATSREEVSIRSGANVLTF.

The chain joins TRBV29-1 to TRBJ1-2; a possible D gene is TRBD1 (6 bases). There are 13 residues in the CDR3. The V gene's germline CDR1 is SQVTM and CDR2 ANQGSEA. V was shortened by 6 bases and J by 6 bases, with 17 bases between the two germline ends. The CDR3 DNA reads as TGCAGCGTGGCCTTAGGGGGGGCGCATGGCTACACCTTC. Its protein product is CSVALGGAHGYTF.

In its sample, this clone was seen once. The chain has TRBV6-4 and TRBJ2-3; TRBD2 matches 7 bases. The CDR3 is made up of 15 amino acids. The V gene's germline CDR1 is MRHNA and CDR2 SNTAGT. Trimming at V came to 6 bases and at J to 0 bases, leaving 6 bases not matched to a gene. In nucleotides, the CDR3 is TGTGCCAGCAGAGAATTTAGCGGGAGCACAGATACGCAGTATTTT. Amino acid sequence: CASREFSGSTDTQYF.

J is TRBJ2-2 and V is TRBV12-3 or TRBV12-4; maybe TRBD1 (5 bases). V dropped 6 bases and J dropped 8 bases, with 13 bases sitting between them. The CDR3 is 13 residues long. The CDR3 protein is CASRIRAGGELFF. The CDR3 DNA is TGTGCCAGCAGGATAAGGGCAGGGGGGGAGCTGTTTTTT.

This clone appeared a single time. The V gene is TRBV28, the J gene TRBJ1-4; D is perhaps TRBD1 (6 bases). Germline CDR1 reads MDHEN; CDR2 reads SYDVKM. CDR3 length: 15 residues. V lost 1 base and J 6 bases, leaving 12 bases between the germline ends. CDR3 protein: CASSLSGEGDEKLFF. The CDR3 bases are TGTGCCAGCAGTTTATCAGGGGAAGGGGATGAAAAACTGTTTTTT.

The chain's CDR3 is CAWSDDRRMNTEAFF. CDR3 DNA sequence: TGTGCCTGGAGTGACGACAGGAGAATGAACACTGAAGCTTTCTTT. V gene TRBV30 combines with J gene TRBJ1-1, with a possible D match to TRBD1 (6 bases). There are 15 residues in the CDR3. Germline CDR1 is GTSNPN and CDR2 is SVGIG (reference sequence). Trimming stripped 1 base from V and 0 bases from J, with 12 bases between.

V usage is TRBV28 and J usage is TRBJ2-7, with 8 bases fitting TRBD1. The CDR3 loop spans 14 amino acids. CDR1 is MDHEN, CDR2 SYDVKM, per germline. The V segment lost 6 bases and the J segment 2 bases; nucleotides outside the gene matches: 6. CDR3 sequence reads: CASSRTGFTYEQYF. The CDR3 region has the DNA TGTGCCAGCAGCCGGACAGGGTTCACCTACGAGCAGTACTTC.

The CDR3 region has the DNA TGTGCCAGCAGTTTGTCCAACGGGGGGACCCAGTACTTC. Protein product: CASSLSNGGTQYF. The chain has TRBV27 and TRBJ2-5, with a weak D call TRBD2 (6 bases). Trimming stripped 3 bases from V and 7 bases from J, with 12 bases between. The CDR3 runs 13 residues. CDR1 is MNHEY and CDR2 is SMNVEV in the germline V gene (reference sequence).

J is TRBJ2-7 and V is TRBV10-3; D perhaps matches TRBD2 (6 bases). V shed 2 bases and J shed 4 bases, with 12 bases lying between them. Germline V gene data show CDR1 as ENHRY and CDR2 as SYGVKD. The CDR3 is 14 amino acids. The CDR3 sequence is CAISEDFREYEQYF. The CDR3 bases are TGTGCCATCAGTGAGGATTTCCGGGAGTACGAGCAGTACTTC.

The chain links TRBV7-2 to TRBJ2-2; D may be TRBD1 (6 bases). This CDR3 region has 14 residues. Trimming shortened V by 3 bases and J by 1 base, and 6 bases separated the two germline ends. CDR1 is SGHTA, CDR2 FQGNSA, per germline. The CDR3 loop reads CASSFRGNTGELFF. CDR3 DNA sequence: TGTGCCAGCAGCTTCAGGGGGAACACCGGGGAGCTGTTTTTT.

This clone occurred once. The chain combines TRBV5-1 with TRBJ1-1, with D unresolved. V shed 5 bases and J shed 1 base, with 15 bases lying between them. CDR1 SGHRS and CDR2 YFSETQ come from the germline V gene. The CDR3 spans 15 residues. CDR3 bases: TGCGCCAGCAGGCCGGGTCGAGGGTCGAACACTGAAGCTTTCTTT. Protein: CASRPGRGSNTEAFF.

The rearrangement links TRBV7-2 to TRBJ2-5, with 10 bases lining up with TRBD2. In germline, CDR1 is SGHTA, CDR2 FQGNSA. With V trimmed by 5 bases and J by 4 bases, 16 bases remained unmatched. The CDR3 has 18 amino acids. The CDR3 protein is CASSPQVRVAGGLETQYF. The CDR3 DNA follows: TGTGCCAGCAGCCCGCAGGTTCGGGTAGCGGGGGGCCTAGAGACCCAGTACTTC.

The gene calls are TRBV6-5 and TRBJ2-3; possibly TRBD2 for D (5 bases). The CDR3 runs to 15 residues. Trimming cost V 6 bases and J 2 bases, with 15 bases left between them. CDR1 and CDR2 from the germline V gene are MNHEY and SVGAGI. This CDR3 is CASSTSLVLTDTQYF. In nucleotides, the CDR3 is TGTGCCAGCAGCACCTCACTAGTTCTCACAGATACGCAGTATTTT.

The rearrangement joins TRBV12-2 to TRBJ1-3; TRBD1 reflects the table's D call only, with no check against the DNA. TRBV12-2 is a pseudogene locus. There are 14 residues in the CDR3. Here the CDR3 DNA reads TGTGCAAGTCGCCTAGACAGGGACGGGAACACCATATATTTT. Translation gives CASRLDRDGNTIYF.

This chain connects TRBV4-3 to TRBJ1-4; TRBD1 agrees at 8 bases. V was clipped by 11 bases and J by 8 bases; unmatched bases: 10. The CDR3 has 13 amino acids. Germline lookup yields CDR1 LGHNA and CDR2 YSLEER. The CDR3 region is CAPRRTGIEKLFF. CDR3 nucleotides: TGCGCCCCCCGCAGGACAGGGATCGAAAAACTGTTTTTT.

The genes are TRBV6-5 and TRBJ2-7; 8 positions agree with TRBD1. The germline V gene encodes CDR1 MNHEY and CDR2 SVGAGI. V shed 8 bases, J shed 5 bases, and the junction held 11 bases outside the gene matches. The CDR3 consists of 14 residues. The CDR3 is CASHDRGPTDEQYF. CDR3 bases: TGTGCCAGCCACGACAGGGGACCAACTGACGAGCAGTACTTC.

This clone was counted a few times. The gene calls are TRBV5-1 and TRBJ2-2; the match to TRBD1 covers 7 bases. The V and J ends lost 4 bases and 3 bases, in that order; junction bases with no gene match: 6. Germline loops: CDR1 SGHRS, CDR2 YFSETQ. The CDR3 runs 15 residues. The CDR3 DNA reads as TGCGCCAGCAGCCCTGGGGACAGCGACACCGGGGAGCTGTTTTTT. This codes for CASSPGDSDTGELFF.

The genes are TRBV5-6 and TRBJ2-2; 12 bases are shared with TRBD2. This CDR3 is 17 amino acids long. Trimming at V came to 4 bases and at J to 2 bases, leaving 6 bases not matched to a gene. Germline V lookup: CDR1 SGHDT, CDR2 YYEEEE. Written as DNA, the CDR3 is TGTGCCAGCAGCCTCCTGACTAGCGGGGGAAACACCGGGGAGCTGTTTTTT. Protein sequence: CASSLLTSGGNTGELFF.

This sequence joins TRBV5-6 and TRBJ1-2; unclear D gene. CDR1 and CDR2 (germline): SGHDT, YYEEEE. The germline V and J ends were trimmed by 2 bases and 0 bases, with 11 bases remaining between them. The CDR3 is made up of 15 amino acids. For the CDR3, the DNA is TGTGCCAGCAGCTTTGGTTTGAGGCCTAACTATGGCTACACCTTC. Its translation is CASSFGLRPNYGYTF. The variable domain in full, with the rest retrieved from reference TRBV5-6 and TRBJ1-2, is DAGVTQSPTHLIKTRGQQVTLRCSPKSGHDTVSWYQQALGQGPQFIFQYYEEEERQRGNFPDRFSGHQFPNYSSELNVNALLLGDSALYLCASSFGLRPNYGYTFGSGTRLTVV.